The 15 T cell receptor beta chains in this list originate from one sample, sequenced in a study of regulatory T cells in long-lasting Graves disease. Combining iRepertoire HTBI primers with Arm-PCR of CDR3 regions, the authors built TCR beta libraries. TCRdb reprocessed the multiplex PCR reads via MiXCR and lists one record per CDR3 protein. The sample has around 400,000 distinct CDR3 sequences, about a quarter seen once. Noted time point: persistent/refractory GD, antithyroid drugs over 5 years with positive TRAb. Preparation of the TCR library used RNA extracted from PBMCs. Material: peripheral blood mononuclear cells (PBMCs), obtained when the disease was refractory, from a patient treated with antithyroid drugs. Every receptor here comes from a female donor with Graves disease.

This clonotype turned up a few times. The V call is TRBV7-9, the J call TRBJ1-5; TRBD1 might be the D (5 bases). The germline V and J ends were trimmed by 5 bases and 3 bases, with 8 bases remaining between them. Germline loops: CDR1 SEHNR, CDR2 FQNEAQ (reference sequence). This CDR3 has 13 residues. The CDR3 is CASSPGHNQPQHF. The DNA for the CDR3 is TGTGCCAGCAGCCCCGGACACAATCAGCCCCAGCATTTT.

In its sample, this clonotype was seen many times. The CDR3 DNA reads as TGTGCCAGCAGTTTAGCGGGAGGCGGAGAGGAAGAGACCCAGTACTTC. It is translated as CASSLAGGGEEETQYF. The V and J genes are TRBV28 and TRBJ2-5, with 8 bases matching TRBD2. Germline trimming cut 2 bases from V and 3 bases from J; bases unmatched to any gene: 8. CDR1 and CDR2 (germline): MDHEN, SYDVKM. The CDR3 is 16 amino acids. The entire variable domain, with the rest obtained from reference TRBV28 and TRBJ2-5, is as follows: DVKVTQSSRYLVKRTGEKVFLECVQDMDHENMFWYRQDPGLGLRLIYFSYDVKMKEKGDIPEGYSVSREKKERFSLILESASTNQTSMYLCASSLAGGGEEETQYFGPGTRLLVL.

For the CDR3, the DNA is TGTGCCAGCAGGGACTTATCAACAAAGGGGCAGCCCCAGCATTTT. It translates to CASRDLSTKGQPQHF. The genes are TRBV6-1 and TRBJ1-5; D is perhaps TRBD1 (5 bases). There are 15 residues in the CDR3. Germline V lookup: CDR1 MNHNS, CDR2 SASEGT. Trimming took off 6 bases at V and 7 bases at J, with 19 bases between the two ends.

The chain employs TRBV6-2 or TRBV6-3 and TRBJ1-1, with D perhaps matching TRBD1 (5 bases). Trimming stripped 0 bases from V and 2 bases from J, with 19 bases between. Germline V lookup: CDR1 MNHEY, CDR2 SVGEGT. The CDR3 consists of 18 residues. The CDR3 region has the DNA TGTGCCAGCAGTTACTCACATCCCGGGGCGCTACCTAACACTGAAGCTTTCTTT. It is translated as CASSYSHPGALPNTEAFF.

Ten or more counts support this clonotype. This sequence joins TRBV3-1 and TRBJ1-1; unclear D gene. The germline gives CDR1 LGHDT, CDR2 YNNKEL (reference sequence). There are 14 residues in the CDR3. Trimming shortened V by 4 bases and J by 4 bases, and 13 bases separated the two germline ends. The chain's CDR3 is CASSPPTVGTEAFF. CDR3 sequence (DNA): TGTGCCAGCAGCCCACCGACTGTTGGCACTGAAGCTTTCTTT.

Ten or more counts support this clonotype. The V call is TRBV5-6, the J call TRBJ1-2; possibly TRBD1 for D (5 bases). Trimming shortened V by 3 bases and J by 6 bases, and 9 bases separated the two germline ends. This CDR3 has 12 amino acids. Germline V CDR1 and CDR2: SGHDT, YYEEEE. CDR3 region: CASSWGVDGYTF. Here the CDR3 DNA reads TGTGCCAGCAGCTGGGGGGTCGATGGCTACACCTTC.

The rearrangement joins TRBV20-1 to TRBJ2-7; D unresolved. The germline CDR1 and CDR2 sequences are DFQATT and SNEGSKA (reference sequence). V was cut by 6 bases and J by 6 bases, with 18 bases left in between. This CDR3 is 13 amino acids long. The CDR3: CSADLSGKREQYF. CDR3 sequence (DNA): TGCAGTGCGGACCTGTCGGGTAAGCGCGAGCAGTACTTC.

V is TRBV12-3 or TRBV12-4 and J is TRBJ1-2; TRBD1 might be the D (5 bases). The CDR3 extends over 15 amino acids. Trimming took off 6 bases at V and 5 bases at J, with 19 bases between the two ends. The CDR3 sequence: CASSSGSGRGYGYTF. The CDR3 DNA sequence: TGTGCCAGCAGCTCGGGGTCGGGACGGGGATATGGCTACACCTTC.

This clonotype was recorded a few times. The chain uses TRBV20-1 and TRBJ1-2; D gene uncertain. This CDR3 has 14 residues. V was shortened by 6 bases and J by 0 bases, with 14 bases between the two germline ends. Germline V gives CDR1 DFQATT, CDR2 SNEGSKA (reference sequence). CDR3 sequence (DNA): TGCAGTGCCAGCAAGGTTTCGGCTAACTATGGCTACACCTTC. Amino acid sequence: CSASKVSANYGYTF.

This clonotype was recorded at least ten times. The chain combines TRBV29-1 with TRBJ2-5; 8 bases align to TRBD1. The germline CDR1 and CDR2 sequences are SQVTM and ANQGSEA. This CDR3 is 12 amino acids long. Trimming at V came to 8 bases and at J to 4 bases, leaving 6 bases not matched to a gene. The CDR3 DNA reads TGCAGCACGACCACAGGGGGAGAGACCCAGTACTTC. It encodes CSTTTGGETQYF.

This clonotype appeared many times. This sequence joins TRBV28 and TRBJ2-7; TRBD1 might be the D (6 bases). The ends were cut back, 3 bases at V and 0 bases at J, with 21 bases in the middle. CDR3 length: 18 amino acids. Germline values: CDR1 MDHEN, CDR2 SYDVKM. DNA for the CDR3: TGTGCCAGCAGTTTTCCCCGAACAGGGACCCAAAGCTCCTACGAGCAGTACTTC. It yields the protein CASSFPRTGTQSSYEQYF.

This clonotype was counted between two and nine times. The rearrangement joins TRBV7-8 to TRBJ2-2; D possibly corresponds to TRBD2 (5 bases). This CDR3 has 15 amino acids. Germline CDR1 reads SGHVS; CDR2 reads FQNEAQ. The ends were cut back, 1 base at V and 1 base at J, with 7 bases in the middle. In DNA, the CDR3 is TGTGCCAGCAGCTTAGGAGGGAGGAACACCGGGGAGCTGTTTTTT. Translation gives CASSLGGRNTGELFF.

The chain employs TRBV7-9 and TRBJ2-5; 7 bases align to TRBD2. Trimming cost V 2 bases and J 5 bases; bases outside gene matches: 14. Germline V gene lookup returns CDR1 SEHNR and CDR2 FQNEAQ (reference sequence). This CDR3 has 17 amino acids. CDR3 nucleotide sequence: TGTGCCAGCAGCTTAACCGCGGGAGTGAGGGCGGGGGAGACCCAGTACTTC. This sequence encodes CASSLTAGVRAGETQYF.

At least ten counts were recorded for this clonotype. V gene TRBV7-2 combines with J gene TRBJ2-7; 11 positions match TRBD2. Germline CDR1 reads SGHTA; CDR2 reads FQGNSA. The ends lost 1 base at V and 3 bases at J; junction bases unmatched: 8. CDR3 size: 17 residues. The CDR3 sequence is CASSLVAGGLGSYEQYF. The CDR3 DNA follows: TGTGCCAGCAGCTTAGTAGCGGGAGGGCTTGGGAGCTACGAGCAGTACTTC.

The sample holds many counts of this clonotype. The chain employs TRBV2 and TRBJ1-2; a weak D match, TRBD1 (5 bases). V lost 2 bases, J lost 7 bases, and 8 bases lay in between. Germline values: CDR1 SNHLY, CDR2 FYNNEI. The CDR3 extends over 12 amino acids. The CDR3 nucleotides are TGTGCCAGCAGTGAACAGGGAGGTGGCTACACCTTC. Its translation is CASSEQGGGYTF. The whole variable domain, remainder taken from reference TRBV2 and TRBJ1-2, is EPEVTQTPSHQVTQMGQEVILRCVPISNHLYFYWYRQILGQKVEFLVSFYNNEISEKSEIFDDQFSVERPDGSNFTLKIRSTKLEDSAMYFCASSEQGGGYTFGSGTRLTVV.